This T cell receptor (beta chain) appears in the sequencing data of a study of a mutant IDH1 vaccine in newly diagnosed glioma. Overall study context: The initiation of vaccination occurred 4-6 weeks after radiotherapy alone, or with temozolomide cycles. Points from the study as a whole: With respect to changes in top peripheral T cell clonotypes, pseudoprogression seemed unrelated. Among patients, around 93% showed immune responses induced by the vaccine.

The ends were cut back, 5 bases at V and 2 bases at J, with 16 bases in the middle. The germline gives CDR1 SGHDT, CDR2 YYEEEE. The CDR3 has 15 residues. Sample time point: week 23, last vaccination. Topical imiquimod accompanied each vaccine dose, which consisted of 300 ug of mutant IDH1 20-mer peptide. Those who donated had recent WHO grade 3 or 4 IDH1-mutant, ATRX-lost astrocytomas. Produced via immunoSEQ multiplex PCR; TCRdb's table is partial and in-frame only. The sample lists under 45,000 clones; about 80% were seen once. On this clone itself: Its specificity is unknown.

This rearrangement joins TRBV5-6 to TRBJ1-2, with a weak D call TRBD1 (6 bases). This specimen was PBMCs, taken from a glioma patient whose treatment included an IDH1 peptide vaccine. The TCR originated in a man aged 45-65 years with glioma. This chain's CDR3 is CASSSEPTGNYGYTF. The CDR3 DNA sequence: TGTGCCAGCAGTTCAGAACCTACAGGGAACTATGGCTACACCTTC. Looking up the rest from reference TRBV5-6 and TRBJ1-2 gives the full variable domain: DAGVTQSPTHLIKTRGQQVTLRCSPKSGHDTVSWYQQALGQGPQFIFQYYEEEERQRGNFPDRFSGHQFPNYSSELNVNALLLGDSALYLCASSSEPTGNYGYTFGSGTRLTVV.